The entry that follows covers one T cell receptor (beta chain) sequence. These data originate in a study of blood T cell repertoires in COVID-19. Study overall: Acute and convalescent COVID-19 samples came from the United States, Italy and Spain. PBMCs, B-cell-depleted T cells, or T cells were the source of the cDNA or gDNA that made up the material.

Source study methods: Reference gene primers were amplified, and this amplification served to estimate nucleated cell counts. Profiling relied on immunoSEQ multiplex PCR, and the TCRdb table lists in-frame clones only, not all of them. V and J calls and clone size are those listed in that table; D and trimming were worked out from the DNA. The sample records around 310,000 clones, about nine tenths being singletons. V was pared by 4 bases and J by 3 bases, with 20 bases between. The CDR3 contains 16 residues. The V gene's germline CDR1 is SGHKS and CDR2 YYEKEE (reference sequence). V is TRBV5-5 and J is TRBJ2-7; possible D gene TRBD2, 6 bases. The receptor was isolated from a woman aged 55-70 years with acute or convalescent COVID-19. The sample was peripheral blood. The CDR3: CASSPSLAQVLYEQYF. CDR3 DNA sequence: TGTGCCAGCAGCCCATCACTAGCCCAAGTCCTCTACGAGCAGTACTTC.